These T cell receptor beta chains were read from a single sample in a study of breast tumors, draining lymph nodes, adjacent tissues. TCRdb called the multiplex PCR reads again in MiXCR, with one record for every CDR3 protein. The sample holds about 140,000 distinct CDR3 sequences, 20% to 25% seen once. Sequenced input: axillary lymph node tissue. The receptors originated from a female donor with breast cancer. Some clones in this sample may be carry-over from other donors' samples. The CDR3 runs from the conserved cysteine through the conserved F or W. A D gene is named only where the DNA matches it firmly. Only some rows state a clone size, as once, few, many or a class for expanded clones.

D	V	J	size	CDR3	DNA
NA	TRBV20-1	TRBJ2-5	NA	CSARGATTEGQETQYF	TGCAGTGCTAGAGGGGCCACGACTGAAGGACAAGAGACCCAGTACTTC
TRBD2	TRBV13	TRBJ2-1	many	CASSYGLASSYNEQFF	TGTGCCAGCAGCTACGGACTAGCTAGCTCCTACAATGAGCAGTTCTTC
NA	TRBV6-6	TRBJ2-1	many	CASSRDGLGLNEQFF	TGTGCCAGCAGCCGGGACGGATTGGGCCTTAATGAGCAGTTCTTC
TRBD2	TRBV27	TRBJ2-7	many	CASSLWGGPYEQYF	TGTGCCAGCAGTTTATGGGGGGGACCCTACGAGCAGTACTTC
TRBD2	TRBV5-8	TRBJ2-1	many	CASSLRREGLDEQFF	TGTGCCAGCAGCTTGAGGCGGGAGGGCCTGGATGAGCAGTTCTTC
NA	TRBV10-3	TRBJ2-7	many	CAIKDGNEQYF	TGTGCCATCAAGGACGGGAACGAGCAGTACTTC
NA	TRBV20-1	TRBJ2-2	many	CSATPGTFANTGELFF	TGCAGTGCTACCCCCGGGACCTTCGCGAACACCGGGGAGCTGTTTTTT
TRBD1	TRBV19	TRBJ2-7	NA	CASSKGQNYEQYF	TGTGCCAGTAGTAAGGGACAGAACTACGAGCAGTACTTC
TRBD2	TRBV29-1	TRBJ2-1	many	CSGRLAGDNEQFF	TGCAGCGGCAGACTAGCGGGAGATAATGAGCAGTTCTTC
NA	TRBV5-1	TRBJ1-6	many	CASSLGNRAPDNSPLHF	TGCGCCAGCAGCTTGGGAAACAGGGCACCGGATAATTCACCCCTCCACTTT
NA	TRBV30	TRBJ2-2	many	CAWSPTVPNGELFF	TGTGCCTGGAGTCCTACGGTCCCTAACGGGGAGCTGTTTTTT
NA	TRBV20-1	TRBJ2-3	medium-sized	CSARGGDTQYF	TGCAGTGCTAGAGGGGGCGATACGCAGTATTTT
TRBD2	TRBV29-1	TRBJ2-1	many	CSVEGTSGRLYNEQFF	TGCAGCGTTGAAGGGACTAGCGGGAGGCTGTACAATGAGCAGTTCTTC
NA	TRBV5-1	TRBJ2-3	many	CASSVGFREDTQYF	TGCGCCAGCAGCGTAGGGTTTCGGGAAGATACGCAGTATTTT
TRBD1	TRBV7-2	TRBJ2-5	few	CASSRRGPQKETQYF	TGTGCCAGCAGCCGCAGGGGGCCCCAAAAAGAGACCCAGTACTTC
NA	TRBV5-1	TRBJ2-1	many	CASSPHSVPLNEQFF	TGCGCCAGCAGCCCCCATAGCGTTCCATTGAATGAGCAGTTCTTC
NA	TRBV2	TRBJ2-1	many	CASSAVGKYNEQFF	TGTGCCAGCAGTGCGGTCGGGAAGTACAATGAGCAGTTCTTC
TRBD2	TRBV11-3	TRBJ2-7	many	CASSLGGLVGEQYF	TGTGCCAGCAGCTTAGGGGGACTAGTCGGCGAGCAGTACTTC
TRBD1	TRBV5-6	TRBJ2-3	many	CASSFTDRAETDTQYF	TGTGCCAGCAGCTTTACGGACAGGGCAGAGACAGATACGCAGTATTTT
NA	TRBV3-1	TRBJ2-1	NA	CASSQTRYEQFF	TGTGCCAGCAGCCAAACTAGGTATGAGCAGTTCTTC
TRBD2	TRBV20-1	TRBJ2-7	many	CSATGRVLAGGRTYEQYF	TGCAGTGCTACCGGTAGAGTACTAGCGGGAGGGAGAACCTACGAGCAGTACTTC
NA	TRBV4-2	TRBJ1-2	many	CASSQSTNNYGYTF	TGTGCCAGCAGCCAAAGTACCAATAACTATGGCTACACCTTC
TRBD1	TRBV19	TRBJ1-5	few	CASSENRGRRSNQPQHF	TGTGCCAGTAGTGAAAACAGGGGGCGAAGGAGCAATCAGCCCCAGCATTTT
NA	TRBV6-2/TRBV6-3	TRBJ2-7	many	CATTRGEVREGYEQYF	TGTGCCACGACCCGAGGCGAGGTGCGGGAAGGCTACGAGCAGTACTTC
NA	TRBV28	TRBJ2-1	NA	CASSLVEAHNEQSF	TGTGCCAGCAGTTTAGTGGAGGCCCACAATGAGCAGTCCTTC
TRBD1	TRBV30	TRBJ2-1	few	CAWDRGFSSYNEQFF	TGTGCCTGGGACAGGGGGTTTAGCTCCTACAATGAGCAGTTCTTC
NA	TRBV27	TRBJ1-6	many	CASRGRDNSPLHF	TGTGCCAGCAGAGGCAGAGATAATTCACCCCTCCACTTT
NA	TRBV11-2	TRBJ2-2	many	CASSLGVGLGGELFF	TGTGCCAGCAGCTTAGGAGTGGGGCTGGGCGGGGAGCTGTTTTTT
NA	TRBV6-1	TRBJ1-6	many	CASSVEANSPLHF	TGTGCCAGCAGTGTGGAAGCCAATTCACCCCTCCACTTT
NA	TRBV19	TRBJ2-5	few	CASSMGPMQETQYF	TGTGCCAGTAGTATGGGACCTATGCAGGAGACCCAGTACTTC
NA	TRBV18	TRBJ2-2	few	CASSPNSAGELFF	TGTGCCAGCTCACCAAATAGCGCCGGGGAGCTGTTTTTT
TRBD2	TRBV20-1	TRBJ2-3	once	CSASSGSTDTQYF	TGCAGTGCTAGTAGCGGGAGCACAGATACGCAGTATTTT
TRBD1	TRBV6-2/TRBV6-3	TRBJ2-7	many	CASSNRGVYEQYF	TGTGCCAGCAGTAACAGGGGCGTCTACGAGCAGTACTTC
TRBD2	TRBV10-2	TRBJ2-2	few	CTSSEAGRPPTGELFF	TGCACCAGCAGTGAGGCCGGGAGGCCGCCCACCGGGGAGCTGTTTTTT
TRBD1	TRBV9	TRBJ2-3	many	CASSVGQGAQYF	TGTGCCAGCAGCGTTGGACAGGGAGCGCAGTATTTT
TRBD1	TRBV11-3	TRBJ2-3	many	CASSFRGRYTDTQYF	TGTGCCAGCAGTTTCAGGGGGCGATACACAGATACGCAGTATTTT
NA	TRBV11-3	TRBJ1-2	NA	CASSPGGERRPNYGYTF	TGTGCCAGCAGCCCCGGGGGAGAGAGGAGGCCCAACTATGGCTACACCTTC
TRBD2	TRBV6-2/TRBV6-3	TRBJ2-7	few	CASTNKGLVDYEQYF	TGTGCCAGCACCAATAAGGGACTAGTTGACTACGAGCAGTACTTC
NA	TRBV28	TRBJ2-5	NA	CASSPRDGYQETQYF	TGTGCCAGCAGTCCCCGGGACGGATATCAAGAGACCCAGTACTTC
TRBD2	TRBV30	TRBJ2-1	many	CAWSPTSGAYNEQFF	TGTGCCTGGAGTCCGACTAGCGGGGCTTACAATGAGCAGTTCTTC
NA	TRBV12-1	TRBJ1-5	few	CASSLGAGPNQPQHF	TGTGCCAGCAGCTTGGGGGCAGGGCCCAACCAGCCCCAGCATTTT
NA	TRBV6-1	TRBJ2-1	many	CASSEVLGWNEQFF	TGTGCCAGCAGTGAAGTTCTAGGTTGGAATGAGCAGTTCTTC